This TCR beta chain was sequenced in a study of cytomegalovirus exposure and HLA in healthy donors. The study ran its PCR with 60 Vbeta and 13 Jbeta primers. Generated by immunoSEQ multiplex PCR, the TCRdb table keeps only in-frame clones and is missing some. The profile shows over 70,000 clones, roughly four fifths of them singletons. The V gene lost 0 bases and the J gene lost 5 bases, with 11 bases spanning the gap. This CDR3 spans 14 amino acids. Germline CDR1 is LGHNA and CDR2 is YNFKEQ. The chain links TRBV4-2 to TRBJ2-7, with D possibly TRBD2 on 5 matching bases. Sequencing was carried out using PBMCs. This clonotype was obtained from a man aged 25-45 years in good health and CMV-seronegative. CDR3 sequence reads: CASSQERSSDEQYF. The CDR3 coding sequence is TGTGCCAGCAGCCAAGAACGGAGTAGCGACGAGCAGTACTTC.